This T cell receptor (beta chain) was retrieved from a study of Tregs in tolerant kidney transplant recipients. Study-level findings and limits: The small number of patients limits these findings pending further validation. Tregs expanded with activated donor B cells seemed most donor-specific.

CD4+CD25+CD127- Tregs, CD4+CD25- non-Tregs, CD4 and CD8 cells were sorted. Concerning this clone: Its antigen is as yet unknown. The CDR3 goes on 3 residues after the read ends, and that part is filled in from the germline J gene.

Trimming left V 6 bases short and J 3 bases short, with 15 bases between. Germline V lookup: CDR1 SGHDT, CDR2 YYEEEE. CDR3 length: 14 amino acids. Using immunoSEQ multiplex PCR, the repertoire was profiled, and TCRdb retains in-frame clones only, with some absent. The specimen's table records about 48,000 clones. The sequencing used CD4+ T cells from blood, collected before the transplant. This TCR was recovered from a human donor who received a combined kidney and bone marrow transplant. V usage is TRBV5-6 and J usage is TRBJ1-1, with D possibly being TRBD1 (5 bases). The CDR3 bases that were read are TGTGCCAGCACCTCCGGGGGTGGACACACTGAA. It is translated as CASTSGGGHTE. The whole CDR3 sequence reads CASTSGGGHTEAFF.